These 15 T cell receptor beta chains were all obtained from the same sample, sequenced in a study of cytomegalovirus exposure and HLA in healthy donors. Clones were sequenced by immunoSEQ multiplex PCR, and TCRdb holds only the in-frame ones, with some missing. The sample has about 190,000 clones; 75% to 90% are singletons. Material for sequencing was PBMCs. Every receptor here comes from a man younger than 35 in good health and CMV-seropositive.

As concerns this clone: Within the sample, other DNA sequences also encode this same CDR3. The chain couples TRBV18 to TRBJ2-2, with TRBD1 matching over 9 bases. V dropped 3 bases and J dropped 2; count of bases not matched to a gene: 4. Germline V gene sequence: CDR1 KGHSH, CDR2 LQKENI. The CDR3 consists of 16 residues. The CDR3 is CASSPRTGGNTGELFF. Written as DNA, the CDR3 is TGTGCCAGCTCACCCAGAACAGGGGGCAACACCGGGGAGCTGTTTTTT.

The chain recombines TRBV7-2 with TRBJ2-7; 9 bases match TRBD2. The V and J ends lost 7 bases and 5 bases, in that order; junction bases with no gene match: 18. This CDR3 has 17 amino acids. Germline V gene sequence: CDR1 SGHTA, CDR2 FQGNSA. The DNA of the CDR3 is TGTGCCAGCACCCCAGCCCAAGTAGCGGGAGAACTGAACGAGCAGTACTTC. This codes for CASTPAQVAGELNEQYF.

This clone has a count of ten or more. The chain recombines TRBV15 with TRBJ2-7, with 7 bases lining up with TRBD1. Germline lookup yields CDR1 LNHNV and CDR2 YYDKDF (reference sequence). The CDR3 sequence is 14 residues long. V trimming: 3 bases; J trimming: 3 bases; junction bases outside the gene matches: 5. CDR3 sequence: CATSSQGEHYEQYF. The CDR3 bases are TGTGCCACCAGCAGCCAGGGGGAACACTACGAGCAGTACTTC.

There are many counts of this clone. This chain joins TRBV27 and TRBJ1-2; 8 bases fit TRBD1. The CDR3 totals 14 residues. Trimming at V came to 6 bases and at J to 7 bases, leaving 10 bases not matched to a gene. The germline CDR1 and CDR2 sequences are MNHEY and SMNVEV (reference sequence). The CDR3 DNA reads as TGTGCCAGCAGCCCCCAGGACAGGGTTAGTGGCTACACCTTC. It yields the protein CASSPQDRVSGYTF.

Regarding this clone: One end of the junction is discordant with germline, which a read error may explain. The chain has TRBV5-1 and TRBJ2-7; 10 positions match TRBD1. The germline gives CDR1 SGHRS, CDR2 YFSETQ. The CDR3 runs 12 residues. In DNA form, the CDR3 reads TGCGCCAGCAGCTTGGCGGGGGACAGGGGACTTTTC. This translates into CASSLAGDRGLF.

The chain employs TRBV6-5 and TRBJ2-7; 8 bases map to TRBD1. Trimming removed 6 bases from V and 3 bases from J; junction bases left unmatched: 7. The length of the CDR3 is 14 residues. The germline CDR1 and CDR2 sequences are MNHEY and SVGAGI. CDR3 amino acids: CASSSRTGSYEQYF. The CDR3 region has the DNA TGTGCCAGCAGCTCCCGGACAGGGAGCTACGAGCAGTACTTC.

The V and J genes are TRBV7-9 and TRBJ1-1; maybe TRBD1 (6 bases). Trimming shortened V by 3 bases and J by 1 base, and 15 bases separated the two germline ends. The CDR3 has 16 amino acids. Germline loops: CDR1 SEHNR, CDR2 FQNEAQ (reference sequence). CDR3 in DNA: TGTGCCAGCAGCTTGGGTCAGGGGAATAGGAACACTGAAGCTTTCTTT. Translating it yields CASSLGQGNRNTEAFF.

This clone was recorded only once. CDR3 sequence (DNA): TGCAGCGCAGGGGTCGGACAGAACACTGAAGCTTTCTTT. This gives the protein CSAGVGQNTEAFF. The chain couples TRBV29-1 to TRBJ1-1; D perhaps matches TRBD1 (6 bases). The CDR3 contains 13 residues. V lost 7 bases and J 1 base, leaving 13 bases between the germline ends. The germline gives CDR1 SQVTM, CDR2 ANQGSEA.

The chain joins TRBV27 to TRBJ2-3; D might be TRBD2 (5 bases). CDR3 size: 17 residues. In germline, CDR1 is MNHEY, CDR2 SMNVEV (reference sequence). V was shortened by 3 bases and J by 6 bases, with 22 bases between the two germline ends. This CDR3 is CASSFIAPAERGDTQYF. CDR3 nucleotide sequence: TGTGCCAGCAGTTTTATCGCACCAGCGGAGAGAGGGGATACGCAGTATTTT.

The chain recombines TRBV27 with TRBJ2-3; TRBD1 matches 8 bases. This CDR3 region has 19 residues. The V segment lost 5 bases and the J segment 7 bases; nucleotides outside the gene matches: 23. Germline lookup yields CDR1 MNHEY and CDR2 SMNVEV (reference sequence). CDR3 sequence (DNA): TGTGCCAGCAGTAGATGGACAGGGCCTTCTGAACTAAACCAGAATACGCAGTATTTT. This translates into CASSRWTGPSELNQNTQYF.

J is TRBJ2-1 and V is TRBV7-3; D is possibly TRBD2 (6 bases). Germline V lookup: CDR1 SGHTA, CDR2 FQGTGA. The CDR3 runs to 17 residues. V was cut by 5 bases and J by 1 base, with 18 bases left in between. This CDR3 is CASSPTAGKGSYNEQFF. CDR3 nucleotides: TGTGCCAGCAGCCCAACCGCGGGGAAAGGGTCCTACAATGAGCAGTTCTTC.

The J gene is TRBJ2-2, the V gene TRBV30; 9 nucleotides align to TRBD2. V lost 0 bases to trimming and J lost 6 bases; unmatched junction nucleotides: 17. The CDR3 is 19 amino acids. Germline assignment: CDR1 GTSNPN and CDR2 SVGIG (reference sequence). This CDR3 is CAWSVGPLRSGRIPGELFF. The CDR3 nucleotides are TGTGCCTGGAGTGTAGGGCCCCTTAGGAGCGGGAGGATCCCCGGGGAGCTGTTTTTT.

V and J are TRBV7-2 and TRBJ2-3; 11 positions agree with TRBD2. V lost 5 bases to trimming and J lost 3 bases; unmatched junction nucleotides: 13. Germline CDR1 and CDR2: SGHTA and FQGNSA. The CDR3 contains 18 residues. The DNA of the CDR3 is TGTGCCAGCAGCCCCATCGTCTTAGCGGGAGGGGGGACAGATACGCAGTATTTT. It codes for CASSPIVLAGGGTDTQYF.

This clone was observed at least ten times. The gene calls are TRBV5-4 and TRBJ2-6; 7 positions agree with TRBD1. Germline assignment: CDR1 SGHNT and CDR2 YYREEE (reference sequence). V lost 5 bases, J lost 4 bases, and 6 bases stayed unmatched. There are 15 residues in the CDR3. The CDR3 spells CASRLTGAGANVLTF. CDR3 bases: TGTGCCAGCAGGCTTACAGGGGCCGGGGCCAACGTCCTGACTTTC.

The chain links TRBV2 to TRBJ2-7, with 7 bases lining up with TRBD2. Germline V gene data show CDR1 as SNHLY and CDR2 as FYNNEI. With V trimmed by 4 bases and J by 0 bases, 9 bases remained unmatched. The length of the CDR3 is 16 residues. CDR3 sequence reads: CASSVEAGLISYEQYF. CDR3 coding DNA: TGTGCCAGCAGTGTGGAAGCGGGGTTAATCTCCTACGAGCAGTACTTC.